This T cell receptor beta chain appears in the sequencing data of a study of early T cells in non-severe SARS-CoV-2 infection. Looking at the study overall: Chains were unpaired, as sequencing was done on bulk RNA from unsorted whole blood. Whole-study results and caveats: Matching results from VDJdb favored anti-spike CD8 responses, leaving private and CD4 specificities undetected.

Individual cDNA molecules received unique molecular identifiers during library preparation. Each CDR3 protein gets one entry after TCRdb re-called the 5' RACE reads with MiXCR. In the table there are around 57,000 distinct CDR3 sequences, approximately 10% of which are singletons. The CDR3 is 15 residues long. CDR1 ENHRY and CDR2 SYGVKD come from the germline V gene. After removal of 10 bases from V and 1 base from J, the junction contained 11 bases not matched to a gene. As concerns this clonotype: The antigen is not known.

The origin of this receptor is an adult who was a healthcare worker with PCR-confirmed SARS-CoV-2 infection or an uninfected control (not recorded which). The rearrangement links TRBV10-3 to TRBJ2-3, with 7 bases fitting TRBD2. The sequenced sample was whole blood. CDR3 amino acids: CATEYSSGGTDTQYF. The CDR3 DNA follows: TGTGCCACAGAATACTCTAGCGGAGGCACAGATACGCAGTATTTT.